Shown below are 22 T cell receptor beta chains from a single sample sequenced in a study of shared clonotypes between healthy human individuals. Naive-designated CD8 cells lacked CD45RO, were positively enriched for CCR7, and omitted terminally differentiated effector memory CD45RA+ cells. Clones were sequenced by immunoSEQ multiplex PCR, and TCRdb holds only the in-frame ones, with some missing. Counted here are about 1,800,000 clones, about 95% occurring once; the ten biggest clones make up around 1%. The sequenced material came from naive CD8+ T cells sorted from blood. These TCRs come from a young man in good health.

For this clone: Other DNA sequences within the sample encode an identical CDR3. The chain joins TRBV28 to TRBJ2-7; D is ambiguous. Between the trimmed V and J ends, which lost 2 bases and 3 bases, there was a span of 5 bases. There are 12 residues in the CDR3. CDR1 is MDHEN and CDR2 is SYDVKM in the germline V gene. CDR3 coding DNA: TGTGCCAGCAGTTTAGACGGCTACGAGCAGTACTTC. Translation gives CASSLDGYEQYF.

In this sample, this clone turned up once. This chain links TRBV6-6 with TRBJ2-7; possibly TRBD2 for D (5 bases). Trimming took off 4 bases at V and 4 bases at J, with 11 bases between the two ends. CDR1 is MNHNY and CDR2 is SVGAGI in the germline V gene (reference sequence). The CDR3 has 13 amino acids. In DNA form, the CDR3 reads TGTGCCAGCAGTTCTTCCCAGCGGTACGAGCAGTACTTC. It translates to CASSSSQRYEQYF.

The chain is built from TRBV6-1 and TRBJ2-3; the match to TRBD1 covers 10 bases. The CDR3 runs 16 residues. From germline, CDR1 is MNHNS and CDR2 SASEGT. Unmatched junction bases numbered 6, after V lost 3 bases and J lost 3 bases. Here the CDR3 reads CASSERQGAETDTQYF. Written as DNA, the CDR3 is TGTGCCAGCAGTGAGAGACAGGGGGCAGAAACAGATACGCAGTATTTT.

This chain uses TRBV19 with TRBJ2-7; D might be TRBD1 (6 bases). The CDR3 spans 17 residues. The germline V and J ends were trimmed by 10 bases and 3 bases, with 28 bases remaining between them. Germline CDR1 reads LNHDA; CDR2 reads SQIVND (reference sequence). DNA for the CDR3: TGTGCCACCAGTGGAATCACGAGGGGGAGTGAGAGCTACGAGCAGTACTTC. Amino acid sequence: CATSGITRGSESYEQYF.

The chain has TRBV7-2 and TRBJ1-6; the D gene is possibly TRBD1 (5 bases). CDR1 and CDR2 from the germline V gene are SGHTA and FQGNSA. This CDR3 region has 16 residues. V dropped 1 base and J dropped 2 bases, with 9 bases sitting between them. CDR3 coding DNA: TGTGCCAGCAGCTTAGTTCAGGGCCCCTATAATTCACCCCTCCACTTT. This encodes CASSLVQGPYNSPLHF.

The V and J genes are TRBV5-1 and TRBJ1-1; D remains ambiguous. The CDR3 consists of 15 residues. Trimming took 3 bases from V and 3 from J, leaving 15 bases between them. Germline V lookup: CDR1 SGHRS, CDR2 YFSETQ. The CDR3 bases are TGCGCCAGCAGCTCTGACCCAGGTTTGGACACTGAAGCTTTCTTT. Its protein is CASSSDPGLDTEAFF.

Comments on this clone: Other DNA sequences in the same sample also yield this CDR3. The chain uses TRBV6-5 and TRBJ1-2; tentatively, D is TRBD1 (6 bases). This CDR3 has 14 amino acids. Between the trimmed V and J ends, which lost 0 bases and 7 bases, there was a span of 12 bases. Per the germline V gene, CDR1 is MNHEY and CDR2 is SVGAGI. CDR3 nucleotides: TGTGCCAGCAGTTACTCAGAGGGGGTTGGTGGCTACACCTTC. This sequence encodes CASSYSEGVGGYTF.

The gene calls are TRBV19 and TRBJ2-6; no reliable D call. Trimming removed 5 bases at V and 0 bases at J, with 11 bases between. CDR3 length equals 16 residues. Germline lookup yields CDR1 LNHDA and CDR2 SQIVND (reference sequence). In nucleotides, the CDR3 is TGTGCCAGTAGTTGGGCAGACCTCTCTGGGGCCAACGTCCTGACTTTC. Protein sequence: CASSWADLSGANVLTF.

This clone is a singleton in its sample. For the CDR3, the DNA is TGTGCCAGCAGTTACCACCAGGGGTTATCCGATGGCTACACCTTC. Translated: CASSYHQGLSDGYTF. The chain couples TRBV6-5 to TRBJ1-2; tentative D call: TRBD1 (6 bases). V dropped 2 bases and J dropped 6 bases, with 16 bases sitting between them. The CDR3 is made up of 15 amino acids. The V gene's germline CDR1 is MNHEY and CDR2 SVGAGI.

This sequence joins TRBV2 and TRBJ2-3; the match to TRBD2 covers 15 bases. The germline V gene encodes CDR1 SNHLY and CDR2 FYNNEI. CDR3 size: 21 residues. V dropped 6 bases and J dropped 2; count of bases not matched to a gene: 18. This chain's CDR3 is CASRKPLGTSGRQLPTDTQYF. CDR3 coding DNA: TGTGCCAGCAGAAAACCCCTCGGGACTAGCGGGAGGCAACTTCCCACAGATACGCAGTATTTT.

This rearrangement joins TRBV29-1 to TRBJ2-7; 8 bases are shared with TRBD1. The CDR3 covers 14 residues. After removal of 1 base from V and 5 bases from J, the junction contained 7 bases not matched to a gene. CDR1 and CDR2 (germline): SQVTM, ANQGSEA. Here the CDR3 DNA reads TGCAGCGTTGAAGGGGTGGCACAGGGGGACGAGCAGTACTTC. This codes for CSVEGVAQGDEQYF.

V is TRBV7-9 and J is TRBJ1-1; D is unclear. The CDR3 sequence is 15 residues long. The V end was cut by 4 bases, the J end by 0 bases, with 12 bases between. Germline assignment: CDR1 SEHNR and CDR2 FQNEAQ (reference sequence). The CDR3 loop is CASSSPLDMNTEAFF. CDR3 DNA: TGTGCCAGCAGCTCACCGCTTGATATGAACACTGAAGCTTTCTTT.

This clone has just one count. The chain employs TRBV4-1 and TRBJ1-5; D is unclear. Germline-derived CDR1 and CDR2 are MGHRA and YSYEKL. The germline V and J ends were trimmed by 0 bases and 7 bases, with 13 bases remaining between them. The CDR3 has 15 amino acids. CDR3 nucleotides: TGCGCCAGCAGCCAAGAACGCGGGATAGGCCAGCCCCAGCATTTT. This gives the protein CASSQERGIGQPQHF.

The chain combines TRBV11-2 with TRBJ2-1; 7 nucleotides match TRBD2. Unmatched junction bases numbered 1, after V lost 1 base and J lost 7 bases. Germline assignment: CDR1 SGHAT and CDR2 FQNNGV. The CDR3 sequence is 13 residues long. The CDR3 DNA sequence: TGTGCCAGCAGCTTAGGGGAGGGGAATGAGCAGTTCTTC. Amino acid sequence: CASSLGEGNEQFF.

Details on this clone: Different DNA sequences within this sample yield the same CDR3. CDR3 residues: CASSGTSGGYEQYF. In DNA form, the CDR3 reads TGTGCCAGCAGTGGAACCAGCGGGGGCTACGAGCAGTACTTC. The genes are TRBV2 and TRBJ2-7; 8 bases fit TRBD2. With V trimmed by 4 bases and J by 3 bases, 5 bases remained unmatched. Germline loops: CDR1 SNHLY, CDR2 FYNNEI. The CDR3 totals 14 residues.

Written as DNA, the CDR3 is TGTGCCAGCAGCTCCGCAAACCAAGAGACCCAGTACTTC. Translated, it gives CASSSANQETQYF. The gene calls are TRBV7-9 and TRBJ2-5; D gene ambiguous. The germline gives CDR1 SEHNR, CDR2 FQNEAQ (reference sequence). With 4 bases removed from V and 0 bases from J, the gap between germline ends came to 6 bases. This CDR3 contains 13 residues.

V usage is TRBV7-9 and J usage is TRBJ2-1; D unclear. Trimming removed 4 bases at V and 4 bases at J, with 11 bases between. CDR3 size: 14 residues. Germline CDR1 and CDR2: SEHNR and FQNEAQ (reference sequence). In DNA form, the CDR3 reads TGTGCCAGCAGCTCACCCGACGGGTACAATGAGCAGTTCTTC. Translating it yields CASSSPDGYNEQFF. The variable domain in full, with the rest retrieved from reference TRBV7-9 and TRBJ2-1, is DTGVSQNPRHKITKRGQNVTFRCDPISEHNRLYWYRQTLGQGPEFLTYFQNEAQLEKSRLLSDRFSAERPKGSFSTLEIQRTEQGDSAMYLCASSSPDGYNEQFFGPGTRLTVL.

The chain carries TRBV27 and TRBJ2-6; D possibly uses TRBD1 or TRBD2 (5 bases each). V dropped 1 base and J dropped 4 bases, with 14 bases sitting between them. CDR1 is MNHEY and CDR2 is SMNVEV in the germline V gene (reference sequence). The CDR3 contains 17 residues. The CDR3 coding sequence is TGTGCCAGCAGTTTATTCGAACCCGGGACCGGGGCCAACGTCCTGACTTTC. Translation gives CASSLFEPGTGANVLTF.

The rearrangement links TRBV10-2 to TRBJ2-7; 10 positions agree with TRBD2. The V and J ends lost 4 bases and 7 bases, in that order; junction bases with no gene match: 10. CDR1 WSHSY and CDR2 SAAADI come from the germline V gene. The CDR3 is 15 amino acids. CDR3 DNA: TGCGCCAGCAGTGCGACCTTAGCGGGAGGTTGGGAGCAGTACTTC. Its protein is CASSATLAGGWEQYF.

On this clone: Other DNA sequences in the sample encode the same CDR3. CDR3 in amino acids: CASSLGYEQYF. The CDR3, as DNA: TGTGCCAGCAGTCTCGGCTACGAGCAGTACTTC. The chain employs TRBV6-5 and TRBJ2-7; D remains ambiguous. The CDR3 is made up of 11 amino acids. Trimming left V 5 bases short and J 3 bases short, with 5 bases between. Germline V gene lookup returns CDR1 MNHEY and CDR2 SVGAGI.

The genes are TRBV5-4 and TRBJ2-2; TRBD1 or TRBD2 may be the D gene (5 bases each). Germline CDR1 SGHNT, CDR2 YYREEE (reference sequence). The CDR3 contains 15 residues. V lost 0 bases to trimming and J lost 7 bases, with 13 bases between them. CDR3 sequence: CASSLEGTSGGELFF. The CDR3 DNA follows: TGTGCCAGCAGCTTGGAAGGGACCTCAGGCGGGGAGCTGTTTTTT.

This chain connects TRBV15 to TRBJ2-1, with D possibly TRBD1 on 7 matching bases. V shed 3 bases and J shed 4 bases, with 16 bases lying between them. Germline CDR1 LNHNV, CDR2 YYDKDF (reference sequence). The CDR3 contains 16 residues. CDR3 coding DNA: TGTGCCACCAGCAGTTACCGGGACAGCGGGTACAATGAGCAGTTCTTC. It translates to CATSSYRDSGYNEQFF.